This paragraph covers one T cell receptor beta chain sequence. A read error is possible here, since a much larger clone lies one base away. This specimen belongs to a study of lung T cells in sarcoidosis with Löfgren's syndrome. In germline, CDR1 is SGHKS, CDR2 YYEKEE (reference sequence). Trimming shortened V by 4 bases and J by 1 base, and 14 bases separated the two germline ends. The length of the CDR3 is 15 residues. Each CDR3 protein is one row after TCRdb ran MiXCR on the reads. The repertoire has a few thousand distinct CDR3 sequences, roughly 31% of them found once; the top ten carry roughly 8.7%.

The sequenced material came from CD4+ T cells from PBMCs. J is TRBJ1-2 and V is TRBV5-5; D not resolved. The TCR comes from a human donor with sarcoidosis (Löfgren's syndrome or another form), or a control subject (not recorded which). The CDR3 region is CASSRGPMNNYGYTF. In nucleotides, the CDR3 is TGTGCCAGCAGCCGTGGACCAATGAATAACTATGGCTACACCTTC.